These 3 T cell receptor beta chains were sequenced from one sample in a study of T cells in Graves' hyperthyroidism and ophthalmopathy. TCR beta CDR3 regions were amplified from RNA. Carried out on the TCR CDR3, a first-round RT-PCR used the HTBI primer set. TCRdb redid the calling of the multiplex PCR reads with MiXCR, one entry per CDR3 protein. The table shows hundreds of thousands of distinct CDR3 sequences, with roughly 14% occurring only once. The sample taken for sequencing was blood. The origin of the receptors is a middle-aged woman with Graves' ophthalmopathy.

In this sample, this clonotype turned up many times. This chain joins TRBV19 and TRBJ1-5, with a weak D call TRBD1 (5 bases). Germline CDR1 LNHDA, CDR2 SQIVND (reference sequence). The CDR3 spans 13 residues. V was shortened by 5 bases and J by 3 bases, with 8 bases between the two germline ends. Written as DNA, the CDR3 is TGTGCCAGTAGTCGGGGGGTCAATCAGCCCCAGCATTTT. Its translation: CASSRGVNQPQHF. The whole variable domain, filled in from reference TRBV19 and TRBJ1-5, reads DGGITQSPKYLFRKEGQNVTLSCEQNLNHDAMYWYRQDPGQGLRLIYYSQIVNDFQKGDIAEGYSVSREKKESFPLTVTSAQKNPTAFYLCASSRGVNQPQHFGDGTRLSIL.

This clonotype was counted between two and nine times. A much larger clone lies one base from this, so it may be a read error. The CDR3 region has the DNA TGCAGTGCGGCTCCCGGGACCGCCGCCGGGGAGCAGTACTTC. As protein: CSAAPGTAAGEQYF. The rearrangement links TRBV20-1 to TRBJ2-7; D possibly matches TRBD1 or TRBD2 (5 bases each). This CDR3 contains 14 residues. Trimming removed 6 bases from V and 7 bases from J, with 22 bases in between. CDR1 is DFQATT and CDR2 is SNEGSKA in the germline V gene (reference sequence).

The gene calls are TRBV2 and TRBJ2-7; tentatively, D is TRBD2 (5 bases). The CDR3 has 14 residues. Germline loops: CDR1 SNHLY, CDR2 FYNNEI. V gave up 3 bases and J gave up 4 bases, with 13 bases separating them. CDR3 coding DNA: TGTGCCAGCAGTGAGCCTAGCATGGTTTACGAGCAGTACTTC. As protein: CASSEPSMVYEQYF.